This is a list of T cell receptor beta chains from one sample in a study of T-cell reconstitution after alpha-beta-depleted transplantation in children. From the PCR reads, TCRdb called clonotypes with MiXCR, one entry per CDR3 protein. The data contain 700,000 or so distinct CDR3 sequences, around 13% of them singletons. The starting material was PBMCs, obtained before TCRalphabeta/CD19-depleted stem cell transplant. These receptors were taken from a girl aged 2-9 years with congenital amegakaryocytic thrombocytopenia, due to receive a stem cell transplant. CDR3s include the opening cysteine and the closing phenylalanine or tryptophan. The D gene is left open where the match is weak. Rows give clone size only sometimes, using once, few, many, or a class for an expanded clone.

>TRBJ2-5|TRBV11-1|TRBD2|few
CASSSVALAGASETQYF
TGTGCCAGCAGCTCAGTGGCACTAGCGGGAGCCTCAGAGACCCAGTACTTC
>TRBJ2-3|TRBV7-9|.|many
CASSLGYHPSTDTQYF
TGTGCCAGCAGCTTAGGATATCATCCTAGCACAGATACGCAGTATTTT
>TRBJ1-1|TRBV7-7|.|many
CASSPLGGDTEAFF
TGTGCCAGCAGCCCCTTAGGGGGGGACACTGAAGCTTTCTTT
>TRBJ2-1|TRBV18|.|.
CASSRERDNEGFF
TGTGCCAGCTCACGTGAGCGGGACAACGAGGGGTTCTTC
>TRBJ2-7|TRBV5-1|.|.
CASSRASVGEQYF
TGCGCCAGCAGCAGGGCTAGCGTCGGAGAGCAGTACTTC
>TRBJ2-7|TRBV12-5|.|.
CASGLWRAEQYF
TGTGCTAGTGGTTTGTGGAGAGCCGAGCAGTACTTC
>TRBJ2-2|TRBV29-1|TRBD2|few
CSVPQGVGGTGELFF
TGCAGCGTTCCGCAGGGTGTGGGGGGGACCGGGGAGCTGTTTTTT
>TRBJ2-5|TRBV30|.|many
CAWSRLQETQYF
TGTGCCTGGAGTAGATTGCAAGAGACCCAGTACTTC
>TRBJ2-7|TRBV5-1|TRBD2|few
CASSSITSGRGNEQYF
TGCGCCAGCAGCTCAATAACTAGCGGGAGAGGTAACGAGCAGTACTTC
>TRBJ2-1|TRBV10-3|TRBD2|many
CAIGLAGEEEQFF
TGTGCCATCGGACTAGCGGGAGAGGAAGAGCAGTTCTTC
>TRBJ1-5|TRBV5-1|.|many
CASSEDGQRQPQHF
TGCGCCAGCAGCGAAGACGGACAACGGCAGCCCCAGCATTTT
>TRBJ2-1|TRBV15|.|.
CATSLRPTADNEQFF
TGTGCCACCAGCCTAAGACCCACGGCCGATAATGAGCAGTTCTTC
>TRBJ2-2|TRBV5-1|.|many
CASSLVPTLDAGELFF
TGCGCCAGCAGCTTGGTTCCTACCTTGGATGCCGGGGAGCTGTTTTTT
>TRBJ2-5|TRBV7-2|.|few
CASSLSEVQETQYF
TGTGCCAGCAGCTTATCGGAGGTTCAGGAGACCCAGTACTTC
>TRBJ2-7|TRBV7-9|.|.
CASSGGKYEQYF
TGTGCCAGCAGCGGAGGGAAGTACGAGCAGTACTTC
>TRBJ2-5|TRBV3-1|TRBD1|few
CASSQTGHQETQYF
TGTGCCAGCAGCCAGACAGGGCACCAAGAGACCCAGTACTTC
>TRBJ2-3|TRBV5-1|TRBD2|many
CASTPSGNTDTQYF
TGCGCCAGCACCCCGAGCGGGAACACAGATACGCAGTATTTT
>TRBJ2-1|TRBV7-3|.|few
CASSLFGTPTYNEQFF
TGTGCCAGCAGCTTATTTGGGACACCAACCTACAATGAGCAGTTCTTC
>TRBJ1-1|TRBV5-1|.|.
CASSLDGGNTEAFF
TGCGCCAGCAGCTTGGACGGCGGCAATACTGAAGCTTTCTTT
>TRBJ2-7|TRBV7-9|.|few
CASSPSRDLNEQYF
TGTGCCAGCAGCCCTAGCCGGGATCTCAACGAGCAGTACTTC
>TRBJ2-1|TRBV28|.|few
CASSASVADPYNEQFF
TGTGCCAGCAGTGCCAGCGTAGCGGATCCCTACAATGAGCAGTTCTTC
>TRBJ1-2|TRBV5-1|TRBD1|.
CASSEGATNHGYTF
TGCGCCAGCAGTGAGGGGGCGACTAACCATGGCTACACCTTC
>TRBJ1-2|TRBV6-5|.|.
CASSYRDLLEGGYTF
TGTGCCAGCAGCTACCGGGACCTACTTGAAGGGGGCTACACCTTC
>TRBJ1-1|TRBV19|TRBD1|few
CASSGGLRGTGAFF
TGTGCCAGTAGTGGAGGCCTCCGCGGGACAGGAGCTTTCTTT
>TRBJ2-1|TRBV30|.|few
CAWSVDSRRKQFF
TGTGCCTGGAGTGTAGACTCTAGGCGGAAGCAGTTCTTC
>TRBJ2-2|TRBV18|.|.
CASSLGTFGGELFF
TGTGCCAGCTCCCTCGGGACATTTGGCGGGGAGCTGTTTTTT
>TRBJ2-1|TRBV5-6|TRBD2|many
CASSLSRLAVSNEQFF
TGTGCCAGCAGCTTGTCCCGACTAGCGGTTTCCAATGAGCAGTTCTTC
>TRBJ2-5|TRBV20-1|TRBD1|many
CSAGGQQETQYF
TGCAGTGCTGGGGGACAGCAAGAGACCCAGTACTTC
>TRBJ2-7|TRBV2|TRBD2|.
CASSFVGGRLAGGPYEQYF
TGTGCCAGCAGTTTTGTAGGGGGAAGACTAGCGGGAGGGCCCTACGAGCAGTACTTC
>TRBJ1-2|TRBV19|.|many
CASSERFRAPHYGYTF
TGTGCCAGTAGTGAAAGGTTCAGGGCCCCACACTATGGCTACACCTTC
>TRBJ2-4|TRBV28|.|few
CASSSQDRLAKNIQYF
TGTGCCAGCAGTTCCCAAGACAGACTAGCCAAAAACATTCAGTACTTC
>TRBJ1-1|TRBV7-9|.|.
CASSADMNTEAFF
TGTGCCAGCAGCGCCGACATGAACACTGAAGCTTTCTTT
>TRBJ2-1|TRBV20-1|TRBD1|.
CSAGQGALRVNNDQFF
TGCAGCGCGGGACAGGGGGCTTTGAGGGTCAACAATGATCAGTTCTTC
>TRBJ2-7|TRBV12-3/TRBV12-4|.|few
CASSLWGRTYEQYF
TGTGCCAGCAGTTTATGGGGCAGAACCTACGAGCAGTACTTC
>TRBJ2-3|TRBV29-1|.|.
CSPRTIGTQYF
TGCAGCCCCCGGACTATTGGCACGCAGTATTTT
>TRBJ2-4|TRBV20-1|.|few
CSAAQGSGNIQYF
TGCAGTGCCGCCCAGGGGTCGGGAAACATTCAGTACTTC